This T cell receptor beta chain was sequenced in a study of shared clonotypes between healthy human individuals. Study context: For every donor, three CD4 naive, three CD4 memory, two CD8 naive and one CD8 memory plates were used.

Unmatched junction bases numbered 4, after V lost 4 bases and J lost 0 bases. The germline gives CDR1 SGHRS, CDR2 YFSETQ. The CDR3 totals 14 residues. Notes on this clone: Its matching antigen is unknown.

Using immunoSEQ multiplex PCR, the repertoire was profiled, and TCRdb retains in-frame clones only, with some absent. The profile covers 2 million to 2.5 million clones, with just under 95% appearing a single time and more than 0.35% taken by the ten largest. Overall study results and limits: Collection of samples was limited to blood; tissue repertoires likely differ.

This chain links TRBV5-1 with TRBJ2-7, with TRBD1 matching over 7 bases. The sequence was obtained from a man between 18 and 29 years old in good health. Some clones in this sample may be carry-over from other donors' samples. Sequencing was done on a sample of naive CD4+ T cells from PBMCs. Subset denoted: CD45RA+ positively selected. DNA of the CDR3: TGCGCCAGCAGCCTACAGGGGACCTCCTACGAGCAGTACTTC. This sequence encodes CASSLQGTSYEQYF.